These 24 T cell receptor beta chains originate from one sample sequenced in a study of cytomegalovirus exposure and HLA in healthy donors. Primers for the PCR totalled 60 Vbeta and 13 Jbeta. Only in-frame clones appear in the TCRdb table, and some are missing; sequencing was by immunoSEQ multiplex PCR. In the table there are some 190,000 clones, 75% to 90% of which are singletons. Material: PBMCs. These receptors all stem from a boy between 2 and 10 years old in good health and CMV-seronegative.

The sample holds one count of this clone. This chain links TRBV6-5 with TRBJ2-1; D gene ambiguous. The CDR3 covers 16 residues. Trimming removed 0 bases at V and 8 bases at J, with 17 bases between. In germline, CDR1 is MNHEY, CDR2 SVGAGI. CDR3 protein: CASSYSGLLTDDEQFF. CDR3 nucleotide sequence: TGTGCCAGCAGTTACTCGGGCCTCCTAACAGATGATGAGCAGTTCTTC.

The chain combines TRBV5-6 with TRBJ2-1; 16 bases are shared with TRBD2. V dropped 3 bases and J dropped 3; count of bases not matched to a gene: 3. CDR3 length: 17 residues. The germline V gene has CDR1 SGHDT and CDR2 YYEEEE. CDR3 residues: CASSWGTSGGVYNEQFF. The CDR3 bases are TGTGCCAGCAGCTGGGGGACTAGCGGGGGGGTCTACAATGAGCAGTTCTTC.

V and J are TRBV10-3 and TRBJ1-1, with 9 bases matching TRBD1. J gave up 3 bases and V 4 bases, and 3 bases lay outside the gene matches. Germline CDR1 ENHRY, CDR2 SYGVKD. The CDR3 spans 14 residues. The CDR3 is CAISVQGADTEAFF. In nucleotides, the CDR3 is TGTGCCATCAGTGTACAGGGGGCGGACACTGAAGCTTTCTTT.

This clone appeared a single time. CDR3 bases: TGTGCCAGCAGTTTTTCTTTAGCGGGAGCAGATACGCAGTATTTT. Translated, it gives CASSFSLAGADTQYF. This chain uses TRBV2 with TRBJ2-3; 9 bases line up with TRBD2. Germline V gene sequence: CDR1 SNHLY, CDR2 FYNNEI. V gave up 5 bases and J gave up 4 bases; unmatched junction bases: 7. The CDR3 runs 15 residues.

This chain connects TRBV11-2 to TRBJ2-7; 10 bases match TRBD1. Per the germline V gene, CDR1 is SGHAT and CDR2 is FQNNGV. There are 14 residues in the CDR3. The V and J ends lost 5 bases and 4 bases, in that order; junction bases with no gene match: 5. CDR3 nucleotide sequence: TGTGCCAGCAGCAAGGACAGGGGGTCTTACGAGCAGTACGTC. It codes for CASSKDRGSYEQYV.

This chain uses TRBV28 with TRBJ2-7; 10 nucleotides line up with TRBD1. CDR1 is MDHEN and CDR2 is SYDVKM in the germline V gene. V was pared by 6 bases and J by 5 bases, with 13 bases of the junction left unmatched. This CDR3 comprises 16 residues. The CDR3 is CASSPTRGQGSNEQYF. The CDR3 DNA follows: TGTGCCAGCAGCCCCACTAGGGGACAGGGGTCAAACGAGCAGTACTTC. The full variable domain, in which reference TRBV28 and TRBJ2-7 provide the parts outside the CDR3, is DVKVTQSSRYLVKRTGEKVFLECVQDMDHENMFWYRQDPGLGLRLIYFSYDVKMKEKGDIPEGYSVSREKKERFSLILESASTNQTSMYLCASSPTRGQGSNEQYFGPGTRLTVT.

The rearrangement links TRBV5-1 to TRBJ2-7; tentatively, D is TRBD2 (6 bases). Per germline, CDR1 SGHRS and CDR2 YFSETQ. The V gene lost 3 bases and the J gene lost 2 bases, with 15 bases spanning the gap. The CDR3 length is 15 residues. The CDR3 loop is CASSWGDGIAYEQYF. The CDR3 DNA follows: TGCGCCAGCAGCTGGGGGGACGGGATAGCCTACGAGCAGTACTTC.

The chain uses TRBV2 and TRBJ1-2, with D possibly matching TRBD1 (6 bases). The CDR3 covers 13 residues. Looked up from germline, CDR1 is SNHLY and CDR2 is FYNNEI. CDR3 nucleotide sequence: TGTGCGCCGAGGGGGGGGGAGAAGAATGGCTACACCTTC. This translates into CAPRGGEKNGYTF.

The gene calls are TRBV13 and TRBJ1-1; D gene uncertain. V was trimmed by 5 bases and J by 0 bases, leaving 19 bases between them. The CDR3 has 17 residues. Germline-derived CDR1 and CDR2 are PRHDT and FYEKMQ (reference sequence). The CDR3 is CASSRRVGGSLNTEAFF. CDR3 nucleotides: TGTGCCAGCAGCCGTAGAGTAGGCGGGAGTTTGAACACTGAAGCTTTCTTT.

The sample holds a few counts of this clone. The rearrangement joins TRBV7-2 to TRBJ1-1; unclear D gene. The germline gives CDR1 SGHTA, CDR2 FQGNSA. This CDR3 has 15 amino acids. Trimming took off 3 bases at V and 2 bases at J, with 13 bases between the two ends. This CDR3 is CASSFQLTLNTEAFF. In DNA, the CDR3 is TGTGCCAGCAGCTTCCAACTCACCCTCAACACTGAAGCTTTCTTT.

The chain links TRBV6-4 to TRBJ1-2; unclear D gene. Germline V CDR1 and CDR2: MRHNA, SNTAGT. This CDR3 region has 14 residues. The germline V and J ends were trimmed by 3 bases and 4 bases, with 12 bases remaining between them. The CDR3 loop reads CASSEFGGLYGYTF. In nucleotides, the CDR3 is TGTGCCAGCAGTGAATTCGGAGGGCTCTATGGCTACACCTTC.

J is TRBJ1-4 and V is TRBV6-6; D is uncertain. The ends were cut back, 6 bases at V and 7 bases at J, with 6 bases in the middle. Germline loops: CDR1 MNHNY, CDR2 SVGAGI (reference sequence). CDR3 size: 11 residues. CDR3 in amino acids: CASRGSEKLFF. CDR3 bases: TGTGCCAGCAGGGGGAGTGAAAAACTGTTTTTT.

The CDR3 DNA reads as TGTGCCAGTAGTCCCCCGGGAGCGGGTTCCTACAATGAGCAGTTCTTC. Protein sequence: CASSPPGAGSYNEQFF. V and J are TRBV19 and TRBJ2-1, with D possibly matching TRBD2 (6 bases). The CDR3 length is 16 residues. Germline V gene data show CDR1 as LNHDA and CDR2 as SQIVND (reference sequence). V lost 5 bases and J 1 base, leaving 15 bases between the germline ends. The full variable domain, in which reference TRBV19 and TRBJ2-1 provide the parts outside the CDR3, is DGGITQSPKYLFRKEGQNVTLSCEQNLNHDAMYWYRQDPGQGLRLIYYSQIVNDFQKGDIAEGYSVSREKKESFPLTVTSAQKNPTAFYLCASSPPGAGSYNEQFFGPGTRLTVL.

The rearrangement joins TRBV7-3 to TRBJ1-1; TRBD1 aligns across 9 bases. CDR1 is SGHTA and CDR2 is FQGTGA in the germline V gene. The CDR3 contains 16 residues. Trimming at V came to 4 bases and at J to 3 bases, leaving 9 bases not matched to a gene. The CDR3 reads CASSSGQGVSYTEAFF. CDR3 sequence (DNA): TGTGCCAGCAGCTCGGGACAGGGTGTTTCTTACACTGAAGCTTTCTTT.

V usage is TRBV15 and J usage is TRBJ1-1, with D possibly TRBD1 on 5 matching bases. This CDR3 is built from 17 residues. V dropped 0 bases and J dropped 1 base, with 15 bases sitting between them. Germline-derived CDR1 and CDR2 are LNHNV and YYDKDF (reference sequence). The CDR3 bases are TGTGCCACCAGCAGAGATAGAGGGCGGGGCGGGAACACTGAAGCTTTCTTT. Protein sequence: CATSRDRGRGGNTEAFF. Full variable domain (remainder filled in from reference TRBV15 and TRBJ1-1): DAMVIQNPRYQVTQFGKPVTLSCSQTLNHNVMYWYQQKSSQAPKLLFHYYDKDFNNEADTPDNFQSRRPNTSFCFLDIRSPGLGDTAMYLCATSRDRGRGGNTEAFFGQGTRLTVV.

This chain links TRBV28 with TRBJ2-7; the D is unclear. The germline V gene has CDR1 MDHEN and CDR2 SYDVKM. This CDR3 contains 13 residues. V was pared by 5 bases and J by 3 bases, with 11 bases between. As DNA, the CDR3 is TGTGCCAGCAGTCGGTACCATTACTACGAGCAGTACGTC. Translating it yields CASSRYHYYEQYV.

The genes are TRBV10-3 and TRBJ2-1; 10 bases line up with TRBD2. Germline CDR1 ENHRY, CDR2 SYGVKD. The CDR3 has 15 amino acids. The ends lost 6 bases at V and 7 bases at J; junction bases unmatched: 9. The CDR3 region is CAISHLAGVHNEQFF. The DNA for the CDR3 is TGTGCCATCAGCCACCTAGCGGGAGTTCATAATGAGCAGTTCTTC.

The rearrangement links TRBV2 to TRBJ1-3; the D gene is possibly TRBD1 (5 bases). The CDR3 is 15 residues long. V lost 6 bases to trimming and J lost 3 bases, with 15 bases between them. Germline CDR1 reads SNHLY; CDR2 reads FYNNEI. The CDR3 here is CASSGGGIDGNTIYF. The CDR3 DNA follows: TGTGCCAGCAGCGGGGGGGGTATTGATGGAAACACCATATATTTT. Together with reference TRBV2 and TRBJ1-3, the CDR3 gives the full variable domain: EPEVTQTPSHQVTQMGQEVILRCVPISNHLYFYWYRQILGQKVEFLVSFYNNEISEKSEIFDDQFSVERPDGSNFTLKIRSTKLEDSAMYFCASSGGGIDGNTIYFGEGSWLTVV.

This chain links TRBV27 with TRBJ2-3, with TRBD2 matching over 13 bases. The V gene end was trimmed by 5 bases and the J gene end by 8 bases; junction bases not matched to a gene: 7. Germline V CDR1 and CDR2: MNHEY, SMNVEV (reference sequence). The CDR3 is 15 residues long. For the CDR3, the DNA is TGTGCCAGCAGTACACTAGCGGGGGGGCAGGGTACGCAGTATTTT. It yields the protein CASSTLAGGQGTQYF.

This sequence joins TRBV28 and TRBJ1-6; 7 bases are shared with TRBD1. Germline CDR1 and CDR2: MDHEN and SYDVKM. The CDR3 has 20 amino acids. V was pared by 5 bases and J by 1 base, with 17 bases of the junction left unmatched. CDR3: CASSPLGGLGLGSYNSPLHF. CDR3 sequence (DNA): TGTGCCAGCAGTCCACTAGGGGGCCTTGGATTAGGGTCCTATAATTCACCCCTCCACTTT. Using reference TRBV28 and TRBJ1-6 for the parts outside the CDR3, the full variable domain is DVKVTQSSRYLVKRTGEKVFLECVQDMDHENMFWYRQDPGLGLRLIYFSYDVKMKEKGDIPEGYSVSREKKERFSLILESASTNQTSMYLCASSPLGGLGLGSYNSPLHFGNGTRLTVT.

The rearrangement joins TRBV7-7 to TRBJ2-5; 11 nucleotides line up with TRBD1. Germline CDR1 reads SSHAT; CDR2 reads FNYEAQ (reference sequence). The V and J ends lost 4 bases and 3 bases, in that order; junction bases with no gene match: 4. The CDR3 is made up of 15 amino acids. As DNA, the CDR3 is TGTGCCAGCAGCTCACCGGGACAGGGGGAAGAGACCCAGTACTTC. Residues: CASSSPGQGEETQYF.

The chain employs TRBV5-4 and TRBJ1-2; TRBD1 matches 7 bases. This CDR3 is 15 amino acids long. Germline loops: CDR1 SGHNT, CDR2 YYREEE (reference sequence). The ends lost 1 base at V and 3 bases at J; junction bases unmatched: 6. The CDR3 region has the DNA TGTGCCAGCAGCTTGCGTAGGGGGCAGGACTATGGCTACACCTTC. It is translated as CASSLRRGQDYGYTF.

The chain joins TRBV23-1 to TRBJ1-2; the D is unclear. TRBV23-1 is classed as an ORF, of uncertain function. V lost 2 bases and J 2 bases, leaving 6 bases between the germline ends. CDR3 size: 13 residues. DNA of the CDR3: TGCGCCAGCAGTCAACTCTCGAACTATGGCTACACCTTC. As protein: CASSQLSNYGYTF.

The rearrangement uses TRBV5-4 and TRBJ2-7; 7 bases match TRBD1. The CDR3 totals 11 residues. Germline trimming cut 3 bases from V and 6 bases from J; bases unmatched to any gene: 0. The V gene's germline CDR1 is SGHNT and CDR2 YYREEE (reference sequence). The CDR3 protein is CASSSGGEQYF. In DNA, the CDR3 is TGTGCCAGCAGCTCAGGGGGCGAGCAGTACTTC.